This passage covers 17 T cell receptor beta chains from one sample sequenced in a study of blood T cell repertoires in COVID-19. Some clones are missing from TCRdb's copy, which holds only in-frame ones; the method was immunoSEQ multiplex PCR. The sample carries some 150,000 clones, about 85% recorded once. Sequencing was carried out using peripheral blood. The receptor set was obtained from a woman in her 70s with COVID-19, enrolled during active disease.

The chain employs TRBV19 and TRBJ2-2; 9 bases line up with TRBD2. The CDR3 extends over 14 amino acids. The V gene end was trimmed by 8 bases and the J gene end by 6 bases; junction bases not matched to a gene: 7. Germline values: CDR1 LNHDA, CDR2 SQIVND (reference sequence). Written as DNA, the CDR3 is TGTGCCAGTCGACCGCGGGAGGGTTCCGGGGAGCTGTTTTTT. Protein sequence: CASRPREGSGELFF.

This rearrangement joins TRBV5-6 to TRBJ2-5; D perhaps matches TRBD2 (6 bases). Germline lookup yields CDR1 SGHDT and CDR2 YYEEEE. CDR3 length equals 16 residues. V gave up 0 bases and J gave up 2 bases, with 14 bases separating them. The CDR3 bases are TGTGCCAGCAGCTTGGGGGGGGTCCTCACTCAAGAGACCCAGTACTTC. Translated: CASSLGGVLTQETQYF.

This chain uses TRBV6-5 with TRBJ1-3; D gene ambiguous. V lost 7 bases and J lost 4, with 11 bases in between. Germline V gene data show CDR1 as MNHEY and CDR2 as SVGAGI. This CDR3 spans 13 amino acids. The CDR3 DNA is TGTGCCAGCATTCGCTTGGGCGGAAACACCATATATTTT. Translation: CASIRLGGNTIYF.

The V call is TRBV18, the J call TRBJ1-2; 8 bases agree with TRBD1. V dropped 2 bases and J dropped 4; count of bases not matched to a gene: 9. The germline V gene encodes CDR1 KGHSH and CDR2 LQKENI. The CDR3 runs 16 residues. This chain's CDR3 is CASSPLGQGEIYGYTF. The DNA for the CDR3 is TGTGCCAGCTCACCATTAGGACAGGGTGAGATCTATGGCTACACCTTC.

V is TRBV2 and J is TRBJ1-6; TRBD1 might be the D (5 bases). In germline, CDR1 is SNHLY, CDR2 FYNNEI. The CDR3 has 15 residues. The V gene lost 6 bases and the J gene lost 4 bases, with 13 bases spanning the gap. CDR3 bases: TGTGCCAGCAGATCTGACAGTTATTATAATTCACCCCTCCACTTT. It codes for CASRSDSYYNSPLHF.

V is TRBV2 and J is TRBJ1-3; TRBD1 matches at 7 bases. The CDR3 consists of 13 residues. From germline, CDR1 is SNHLY and CDR2 FYNNEI. The J segment lost 5 bases and the V segment lost 7 bases, leaving 5 bases of the junction unmatched. CDR3: CASTTGPRNTIYF. CDR3 sequence (DNA): TGTGCCAGCACGACAGGGCCCAGAAACACCATATATTTT.

The chain joins TRBV4-1 to TRBJ2-1, with a weak D call TRBD2 (6 bases). Per germline, CDR1 MGHRA and CDR2 YSYEKL. The length of the CDR3 is 17 residues. V was cut by 3 bases and J by 6 bases, with 21 bases left in between. Written as DNA, the CDR3 is TGCGCCAGCAGCCAGGGGGATGGACCGGGAGTTCCCAATGAGCAGTTCTTC. This codes for CASSQGDGPGVPNEQFF.

The CDR3 region has the DNA TGTGCCAGCAGCTTAGCGGGCAGGGGGTCTTATGAAAAACTGTTTTTT. This encodes CASSLAGRGSYEKLFF. The genes are TRBV7-8 and TRBJ1-4; 7 bases are shared with TRBD1. V lost 0 bases, J lost 6 bases, and 7 bases stayed unmatched. Germline V gene data show CDR1 as SGHVS and CDR2 as FQNEAQ. This CDR3 has 16 amino acids.

The chain joins TRBV7-8 to TRBJ1-5; 10 nucleotides agree with TRBD1. Germline CDR1 reads SGHVS; CDR2 reads FQNEAQ. This CDR3 has 15 amino acids. Trimming removed 6 bases from V and 6 bases from J; junction bases left unmatched: 8. The CDR3 sequence is CASRQGQGLGQPQHF. CDR3 coding DNA: TGTGCCAGCAGACAGGGACAGGGGTTGGGTCAGCCCCAGCATTTT. The full variable domain, rest sourced from reference TRBV7-8 and TRBJ1-5, is GAGVSQSPRYKVAKRGQDVALRCDPISGHVSLFWYQQALGQGPEFLTYFQNEAQLDKSGLPSDRFFAERPEGSVSTLKIQRTQQEDSAVYLCASRQGQGLGQPQHFGDGTRLSIL.

This clone has just one count. The chain combines TRBV19 with TRBJ1-1; 8 nucleotides agree with TRBD1. Per the germline V gene, CDR1 is LNHDA and CDR2 is SQIVND (reference sequence). This CDR3 has 13 residues. Germline trimming cut 5 bases from V and 6 bases from J; bases unmatched to any gene: 5. The CDR3 is CASSVDRVSEAFF. The CDR3 region has the DNA TGTGCCAGTAGTGTGGACAGGGTGTCTGAAGCTTTCTTT.

This sequence joins TRBV19 and TRBJ1-2; a possible D gene is TRBD1 (5 bases). CDR1 is LNHDA and CDR2 is SQIVND in the germline V gene (reference sequence). Trimming took 9 bases from V and 6 from J, leaving 14 bases between them. The CDR3 contains 12 residues. CDR3 sequence reads: CASRRGGDGYTF. CDR3 coding DNA: TGTGCCAGCCGTAGAGGAGGGGATGGCTACACCTTC.

The chain has TRBV5-1 and TRBJ1-1; TRBD1 aligns across 7 bases. This CDR3 has 16 residues. The germline CDR1 and CDR2 sequences are SGHRS and YFSETQ. With V trimmed by 2 bases and J by 5 bases, 12 bases remained unmatched. DNA of the CDR3: TGCGCCAGCAGCTTACCCACGACAGGGATGATGACTGAAGCTTTCTTT. Its translation is CASSLPTTGMMTEAFF.

CDR3 loop: CAWQETNGELFF. The CDR3 DNA reads as TGTGCCTGGCAGGAAACGAACGGGGAGCTGTTTTTT. The chain couples TRBV30 to TRBJ2-2; unclear D gene. The CDR3 totals 12 residues. Germline values: CDR1 GTSNPN, CDR2 SVGIG (reference sequence). The V and J ends lost 5 bases and 7 bases respectively, with 11 bases between them.

V is TRBV5-8 and J is TRBJ1-2; no definite D call. CDR3 length: 12 residues. Germline CDR1 SGHTS, CDR2 YDEGEE. Trimming removed 4 bases at V and 5 bases at J, with 9 bases between. CDR3 region: CASSRVEYGYTF. The CDR3 nucleotides are TGTGCCAGCAGCCGAGTCGAATATGGCTACACCTTC.

The J gene is TRBJ2-1, the V gene TRBV15, with 11 bases fitting TRBD2. The CDR3 runs 17 residues. Germline trimming cut 5 bases from V and 8 bases from J; bases unmatched to any gene: 14. The germline V gene encodes CDR1 LNHNV and CDR2 YYDKDF (reference sequence). The CDR3 nucleotides are TGTGCCACCAGCTTACCCGGGACTAGCGGATTTGTTGATGAGCAGTTCTTC. Protein sequence: CATSLPGTSGFVDEQFF.

This clone was recorded once. V is TRBV28 and J is TRBJ2-1; D unclear. Germline values: CDR1 MDHEN, CDR2 SYDVKM. The CDR3 runs to 13 residues. The V gene lost 5 bases and the J gene lost 5 bases, with 10 bases spanning the gap. CDR3 DNA sequence: TGTGCCAGCAGTGGGCCCAACGACAATGAGCAGTTCTTC. This sequence encodes CASSGPNDNEQFF.

This clone turned up a few times. The chain combines TRBV19 with TRBJ1-5; tentatively, D is TRBD1 (5 bases). This CDR3 is built from 14 residues. The germline CDR1 and CDR2 sequences are LNHDA and SQIVND (reference sequence). The V and J ends lost 5 bases and 6 bases respectively, with 14 bases between them. CDR3 bases: TGTGCCAGTAGTCAGTCAGGGTATCCTCAGCCCCAGCATTTT. It is translated as CASSQSGYPQPQHF.